This T cell receptor (beta chain) was obtained from a study of blood T cell repertoires in COVID-19 (dated by TCRdb to 2018 to 2021). About the full investigation: The collaborator samples originated in the United States, Italy and Spain and spanned the acute and convalescent phases of COVID-19. The material from the prospective study consisted of cDNA or gDNA derived from T cells, B-cell-depleted T cells, or PBMCs. Deeply sampled blood TCRbeta repertoires from subjects exposed to, actively infected with, or recovered from COVID-19 were included in the dataset. A freely available public database, intended as a resource for researchers studying the immune response to SARS-CoV-2, is where the repertoires were released. Samples came from the ongoing ImmuneRACE study (first 160 participants) plus 1,254 subjects from 6 global collaborators. A de-identified subject ID, COVID-19 status, age in years and sex were almost always included in the sample metadata. Where available, HLA class I and class II types were obtained from metadata supplied by the sample provider rather than from assay-based typing.

Whole blood was collected in K2EDTA tubes by collaborating institutions according to the institutions' own protocols. For TCRbeta analysis, collaborators shipped samples in one of three forms: frozen whole blood, isolated PBMCs, or DNA extracted from either of those sample types. Beyond this particular receptor, the publication reports: How much clinical and demographic metadata was included differed by source and by participant, and the metadata was provided uncurated.

As to this clone: Its recognized antigen is unknown. Per-base quality was not reported, and no clone a single base away is much larger than it.

The immunoSEQ Assay, a bias-controlled multiplex PCR, was used to amplify TCRbeta CDR3 regions from genomic DNA. As for how the authors treated the data: The number of nucleated cells in each sample was estimated from the amplification of reference gene primers within the assay. Sequence reads were collapsed and filtered to measure the absolute abundance of every unique TCRbeta CDR3 rearrangement. Productive Simpson clonality was computed per sample as the square root of Simpson's diversity index over productive rearrangements. TCRdb carries this immuneACCESS record with in-frame sequences only. Its versions omit some clonotypes, under half of them owing to an unresolved V gene in the studies checked, with the rest unexplained. V and J calls and clone size come straight from that table; D and trimming were deduced from the DNA. This sample is represented by 150,000 to 200,000 clones; 88% of them were singletons. 4% to 5% of the sample is taken by the ten largest.

A distance of 6 bases separates the germline ends of V and J, which lose 7 bases and 3 bases respectively. The CDR3 has 11 amino acids, counting the end cysteine and phenylalanine. The only DNA kept is the CDR3, 33 bases in frame from the first base. The germline V gene encodes CDR1 SNHLY and CDR2 FYNNEI. Sequenced: peripheral blood. This chain is built from TRBV2 and TRBJ2-5; the D gene is not confidently resolved. The receptor comes from a woman aged 25 to 39 with acute or convalescent COVID-19. The CDR3 region reads CASMLEETQYF. The sequence in DNA is TGTGCCAGCATGCTAGAAGAGACCCAGTACTTC. Beyond the CDR3, the reference TRBV2 and TRBJ2-5 genes provide the residues; the full variable domain reads: EPEVTQTPSHQVTQMGQEVILRCVPISNHLYFYWYRQILGQKVEFLVSFYNNEISEKSEIFDDQFSVERPDGSNFTLKIRSTKLEDSAMYFCASMLEETQYFGPGTRLLVL.